This T cell receptor beta chain came from a study of control samples from healthy donors and cancer patients. Only in-frame clones appear in the TCRdb table, and some are missing; sequencing was by immunoSEQ multiplex PCR. The sample comprises some 150,000 clones, roughly 91% of which are singletons, and roughly 1.6% rests with the top ten. The V gene end was trimmed by 5 bases and the J gene end by 3 bases; junction bases not matched to a gene: 8. The CDR3 is made up of 16 amino acids. Germline assignment: CDR1 SGHAT and CDR2 FQNNGV. The receptor was isolated from a woman aged 30 to 39 in good health. The J gene is TRBJ1-4, the V gene TRBV11-2; 8 bases map to TRBD1. Sequencing input: blood. The CDR3 here is CASSPYGQGPNEKLFF. As DNA, the CDR3 is TGTGCCAGCAGCCCCTACGGACAGGGACCTAATGAAAAACTGTTTTTT.